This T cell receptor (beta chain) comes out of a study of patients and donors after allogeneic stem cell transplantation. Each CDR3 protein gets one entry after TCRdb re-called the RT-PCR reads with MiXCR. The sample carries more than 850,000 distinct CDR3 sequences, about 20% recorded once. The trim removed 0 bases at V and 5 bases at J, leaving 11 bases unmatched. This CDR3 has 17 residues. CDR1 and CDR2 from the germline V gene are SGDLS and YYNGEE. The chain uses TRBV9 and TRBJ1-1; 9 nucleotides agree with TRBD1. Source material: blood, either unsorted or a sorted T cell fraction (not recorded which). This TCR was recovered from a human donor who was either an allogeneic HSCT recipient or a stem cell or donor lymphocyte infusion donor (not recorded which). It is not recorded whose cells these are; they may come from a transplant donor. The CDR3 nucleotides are TGTGCCAGCAGCGTAGGAAGGACAGGGGTGGTGGGAACTGAAGCTTTCTTT. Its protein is CASSVGRTGVVGTEAFF.